These 24 T cell receptor beta chains were sequenced from one sample in a study of blood T cell repertoires in COVID-19. The method was immunoSEQ multiplex PCR; TCRdb's version includes in-frame clones alone and lacks a portion of them. Among approximately 70,000 clones, 88% were seen once, and the ten largest hold 5.1%. Sequencing input: peripheral blood. The receptor source for this set is a human donor in a cohort sampled during active COVID-19.

J is TRBJ2-7 and V is TRBV7-2, with 11 positions matching TRBD2. Germline-derived CDR1 and CDR2 are SGHTA and FQGNSA. The V segment lost 5 bases and the J segment 4 bases; nucleotides outside the gene matches: 16. The CDR3 is 18 amino acids. The CDR3 DNA follows: TGTGCCAGCAGCCCGGGACTAGCGGCCCACATTATGGGGTACGAGCAGTACTTC. Translated, it gives CASSPGLAAHIMGYEQYF.

The V gene is TRBV2, the J gene TRBJ2-1, with 9 bases aligning to TRBD2. Germline CDR1 SNHLY, CDR2 FYNNEI. This CDR3 has 12 amino acids. V was clipped by 2 bases and J by 15 bases; unmatched bases: 5. Written as DNA, the CDR3 is TGTGCCAGCAGTGAAAGCCTAGCGGGACCGTTCTTC. Protein product: CASSESLAGPFF.

The J gene is TRBJ2-7, the V gene TRBV7-9; D is perhaps TRBD2 (5 bases). Germline V lookup: CDR1 SEHNR, CDR2 FQNEAQ (reference sequence). The length of the CDR3 is 16 residues. The V end was cut by 5 bases, the J end by 2 bases, with 19 bases between. CDR3 nucleotides: TGTGCCAGCAGCCCCCTCCCGACCGGGATGCCCTACGAGCAGTACTTC. Amino acid sequence: CASSPLPTGMPYEQYF. Full variable domain (outside the CDR3, taken from reference TRBV7-9 and TRBJ2-7): DTGVSQNPRHKITKRGQNVTFRCDPISEHNRLYWYRQTLGQGPEFLTYFQNEAQLEKSRLLSDRFSAERPKGSFSTLEIQRTEQGDSAMYLCASSPLPTGMPYEQYFGPGTRLTVT.

V and J are TRBV27 and TRBJ1-2; D unclear. V lost 2 bases to trimming and J lost 4 bases, with 11 bases between them. CDR1 and CDR2 (germline): MNHEY, SMNVEV (reference sequence). The CDR3 covers 14 residues. The CDR3 bases are TGTGCCAGCAGTTTAACACCTCTAGGCTATGGCTACACCTTC. It codes for CASSLTPLGYGYTF.

V is TRBV5-6 and J is TRBJ2-7, with 7 bases matching TRBD2. This CDR3 contains 14 residues. CDR1 and CDR2 from the germline V gene are SGHDT and YYEEEE. After removal of 4 bases from V and 3 bases from J, the junction contained 7 bases not matched to a gene. CDR3 DNA sequence: TGTGCCAGCAGCCCGCCGGGACTACGCTACGAGCAGTACTTC. Amino acids: CASSPPGLRYEQYF.

The CDR3 DNA sequence: TGTGCCAGCAGTTTCTCCAGGGGAGATTCACCCCTCCACTTT. Translated, it gives CASSFSRGDSPLHF. V gene TRBV27 combines with J gene TRBJ1-6; a weak D match, TRBD1 (6 bases). The CDR3 runs to 14 residues. Germline V CDR1 and CDR2: MNHEY, SMNVEV (reference sequence). Trimming left V 3 bases short and J 8 bases short, with 11 bases between.

The V call is TRBV30, the J call TRBJ1-4, with 7 positions matching TRBD1. The CDR3 runs 14 residues. J gave up 7 bases and V 3 bases, and 8 bases lay outside the gene matches. Per the germline V gene, CDR1 is GTSNPN and CDR2 is SVGIG (reference sequence). In DNA, the CDR3 is TGTGCCTGGAGAAGACAGGGTCCGAGTGAAAAACTGTTTTTT. This codes for CAWRRQGPSEKLFF.

The V call is TRBV28, the J call TRBJ1-4; D unresolved. The length of the CDR3 is 15 residues. Per the germline V gene, CDR1 is MDHEN and CDR2 is SYDVKM. The V and J ends lost 5 bases and 3 bases respectively, with 13 bases between them. The CDR3 DNA follows: TGTGCCAGCAGTCAATTAACGGGAGCTAATGAAAAACTGTTTTTT. Encoded protein: CASSQLTGANEKLFF.

The rearrangement joins TRBV11-2 to TRBJ2-7; 9 bases fit TRBD2. The CDR3 totals 15 residues. The germline V gene has CDR1 SGHAT and CDR2 FQNNGV. J was trimmed by 7 bases and V by 1 base; bases with no gene match: 8. The CDR3 coding sequence is TGTGCCAGCAGCTTAGCATTAGCGGGAGTCGGAGAGCAGTACTTC. It encodes CASSLALAGVGEQYF. Complete variable domain (other parts from reference TRBV11-2 and TRBJ2-7): EAGVAQSPRYKIIEKRQSVAFWCNPISGHATLYWYQQILGQGPKLLIQFQNNGVVDDSQLPKDRFSAERLKGVDSTLKIQPAKLEDSAVYLCASSLALAGVGEQYFGPGTRLTVT.

The CDR3 loop is CASTGTSGRSMWNNEQFF. The CDR3 DNA sequence: TGTGCCAGCACGGGGACTAGCGGGAGGTCCATGTGGAACAATGAGCAGTTCTTC. This sequence joins TRBV19 and TRBJ2-1, with 15 bases fitting TRBD2. Germline V gene data show CDR1 as LNHDA and CDR2 as SQIVND (reference sequence). V shed 9 bases, J shed 5 bases, and the junction held 14 bases outside the gene matches. This CDR3 region has 18 residues.

The chain couples TRBV7-2 to TRBJ2-1; D not certain. V lost 2 bases and J lost 3, with 14 bases in between. Looked up from germline, CDR1 is SGHTA and CDR2 is FQGNSA. This CDR3 region has 16 residues. CDR3 region: CASSLQSRIDYNEQFF. The CDR3 nucleotides read TGTGCCAGCAGCTTACAGTCACGAATCGACTACAATGAGCAGTTCTTC.

The chain couples TRBV5-1 to TRBJ2-7, with 10 bases aligning to TRBD1. CDR1 SGHRS and CDR2 YFSETQ come from the germline V gene. This CDR3 is 15 amino acids long. Trimming cost V 0 bases and J 3 bases; bases outside gene matches: 3. Written as DNA, the CDR3 is TGCGCCAGCAGCTTGGGGGGGACAGGGGACTACGAGCAGTACTTC. Translated, it gives CASSLGGTGDYEQYF.

The chain employs TRBV29-1 and TRBJ2-3; D is uncertain. Trimming stripped 3 bases from V and 1 base from J, with 8 bases between. This CDR3 is 13 amino acids long. Germline values: CDR1 SQVTM, CDR2 ANQGSEA. The CDR3 region has the DNA TGCAGCGTTGATTCACAGCGCACAGATACGCAGTATTTT. Translated: CSVDSQRTDTQYF.

A single count supports this clone. This CDR3 is CATSRDMAGNNEQFF. The CDR3 DNA follows: TGTGCCACCAGCAGAGATATGGCGGGCAACAATGAGCAGTTCTTC. The J gene is TRBJ2-1, the V gene TRBV15; perhaps TRBD2 as D (5 bases). Germline V gene data show CDR1 as LNHNV and CDR2 as YYDKDF (reference sequence). There are 15 residues in the CDR3. V was shortened by 0 bases and J by 5 bases, with 11 bases between the two germline ends.

This clone was seen once. The chain recombines TRBV7-2 with TRBJ2-2; 9 positions agree with TRBD2. Germline lookup yields CDR1 SGHTA and CDR2 FQGNSA. J gave up 5 bases and V 2 bases, and 3 bases lay outside the gene matches. This CDR3 has 15 residues. CDR3 nucleotide sequence: TGTGCCAGCAGCTTAAAAGCGGGGGGTACCGGGGAGCTGTTTTTT. As protein: CASSLKAGGTGELFF. Variable domain in full (rest from reference TRBV7-2 and TRBJ2-2): GAGVSQSPSNKVTEKGKDVELRCDPISGHTALYWYRQSLGQGLEFLIYFQGNSAPDKSGLPSDRFSAERTGGSVSTLTIQRTQQEDSAVYLCASSLKAGGTGELFFGEGSRLTVL.

This chain joins TRBV5-6 and TRBJ2-7; a weak D match, TRBD1 (6 bases). Trimming cost V 4 bases and J 0 bases, with 23 bases left between them. The CDR3 is made up of 18 amino acids. Germline loops: CDR1 SGHDT, CDR2 YYEEEE. CDR3 protein: CASSKGELRRLSSYEQYF. The DNA for the CDR3 is TGTGCCAGCAGCAAGGGGGAGCTACGGAGACTTTCCTCCTACGAGCAGTACTTC.

This sequence joins TRBV7-9 and TRBJ2-3; TRBD1 might be the D (5 bases). CDR3 length: 15 residues. The germline V gene encodes CDR1 SEHNR and CDR2 FQNEAQ (reference sequence). The V and J ends lost 1 base and 4 bases respectively, with 12 bases between them. As DNA, the CDR3 is TGTGCCAGCAGCTTAGTCCAGGGTCGGGCAGATACGCAGTATTTT. Amino acids: CASSLVQGRADTQYF.

The rearrangement links TRBV29-1 to TRBJ2-1; D perhaps matches TRBD2 (6 bases). Trimming left V 6 bases short and J 8 bases short, with 11 bases between. CDR3 length: 11 amino acids. Germline values: CDR1 SQVTM, CDR2 ANQGSEA. DNA for the CDR3: TGCAGCGTGTCGCGGGGCCATGAGCAGTTCTTC. Residues: CSVSRGHEQFF.

For this clone: One junction end disagrees with the germline gene, perhaps due to a read error. V usage is TRBV14 and J usage is TRBJ1-2, with 8 bases matching TRBD1. This CDR3 contains 16 residues. CDR1 is SGHDN, CDR2 FVKESK, per germline. CDR3 sequence reads: CASSKDRGIGYYGYTF. The DNA of the CDR3 is TGTGCCAGCAGCAAAGACAGGGGTATTGGCTACTATGGCTACACCTTC.

The V and J genes are TRBV4-3 and TRBJ2-7; 10 nucleotides agree with TRBD1. Germline V gene lookup returns CDR1 LGHNA and CDR2 YSLEER. The CDR3 runs to 15 residues. The V and J ends lost 4 bases and 2 bases, in that order; junction bases with no gene match: 5. The chain's CDR3 is CASSPTGGATYEQYF. The CDR3 DNA is TGCGCCAGCAGCCCGACAGGGGGCGCGACCTACGAGCAGTACTTC.

The rearrangement uses TRBV18 and TRBJ1-2; 10 bases align to TRBD1. J was trimmed by 4 bases and V by 3 bases; bases with no gene match: 5. This CDR3 region has 15 residues. The germline CDR1 and CDR2 sequences are KGHSH and LQKENI. CDR3 sequence: CASSPERTGGYGYTF. CDR3 in DNA: TGTGCCAGCTCACCCGAAAGGACAGGGGGCTATGGCTACACCTTC.

The chain couples TRBV7-2 to TRBJ1-4; weak D call: TRBD1 (6 bases). CDR3 length equals 14 residues. Germline CDR1 and CDR2: SGHTA and FQGNSA. The V end was cut by 5 bases, the J end by 6 bases, with 13 bases between. The CDR3 DNA reads TGTGCCAGCAGCCCCCAGGGGAGCGATGAAAAACTGTTTTTT. Protein product: CASSPQGSDEKLFF.

This clone was counted only a few times. The chain carries TRBV30 and TRBJ2-7; 8 bases match TRBD2. V lost 2 bases and J lost 4; bases outside the gene matches: 1. The CDR3 runs 12 residues. The germline V gene has CDR1 GTSNPN and CDR2 SVGIG (reference sequence). DNA of the CDR3: TGTGCCTGGAGTTCTAGCGGGTACGAGCAGTACTTC. Its translation: CAWSSSGYEQYF.

In this sample, this clone turned up once. This rearrangement joins TRBV30 to TRBJ1-2, with 7 bases fitting TRBD1. Per germline, CDR1 GTSNPN and CDR2 SVGIG (reference sequence). This CDR3 is 15 amino acids long. Losses at the gene ends were 2 bases for V and 4 bases for J; bases not matched to a gene: 10. CDR3: CAWSLDRDRVYGYTF. CDR3 coding DNA: TGTGCCTGGAGTCTCGACCGGGACAGAGTCTATGGCTACACCTTC.